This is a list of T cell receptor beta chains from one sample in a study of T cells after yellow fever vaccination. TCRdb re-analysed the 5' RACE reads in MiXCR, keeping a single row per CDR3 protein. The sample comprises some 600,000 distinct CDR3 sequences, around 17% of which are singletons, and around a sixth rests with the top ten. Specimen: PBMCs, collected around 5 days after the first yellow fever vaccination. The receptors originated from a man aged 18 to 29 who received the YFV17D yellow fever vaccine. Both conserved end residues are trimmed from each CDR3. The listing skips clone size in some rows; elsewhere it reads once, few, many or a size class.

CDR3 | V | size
ASSDRVVLNSPLH | TRBV2 | NA
ASSLISSGSQPQH | TRBV12-3/TRBV12-4 | many
ASSQLGTGSNQPQH | TRBV6-5 | NA
ASSQDRGRIRTGELF | TRBV4-1 | NA
ASSWDRYTGELF | TRBV12-3/TRBV12-4 | few
ASSEGTSGALGTGELF | TRBV11-2 | NA
ALSDSTVWNTEAF | TRBV6-1 | NA
ASSYRGQEGYT | TRBV13 | few
ASSLGPLSNEQF | TRBV12-3/TRBV12-4 | NA
ASRGQGARGYTQY | TRBV27 | NA
ASSYSGQGSYEQY | TRBV6-5 | few
ATSGSVTGELF | TRBV24-1 | NA
ASSGSGGELF | TRBV2 | NA
ASSSNRGDRSNQPQH | TRBV7-2 | NA
ASSLYEGKTQY | TRBV7-6 | NA
ASSPDSYYGYT | TRBV18 | NA
ATSEGSNTEAF | TRBV24-1 | NA
ASSLEMGGNTEAF | TRBV7-2 | few
ASSQEESERRTDTQY | TRBV4-1 | NA
ASSPGNWGQETQY | TRBV7-3 | few
AISYSFRTADQETQY | TRBV6-5 | NA
SASLQGGEQY | TRBV20-1 | few
ASRSGLAGRTQY | TRBV6-1 | NA
ASSQAGTGVYGYT | TRBV4-3 | NA
ASKTGATEAF | TRBV6-5 | few
AISARQGVTNEKLF | TRBV10-3 | few
SGNFLGEQF | TRBV29-1 | few
ASSFEGAGEQF | TRBV5-1 | many
ASSDLGTGVYEQY | TRBV6-1 | few
ASSLLLRGAVMGEQY | TRBV7-9 | few
ASNDWGPQETQY | TRBV5-1 | few
ASSLSGGRGPQH | TRBV7-9 | few
ASSLEIVSYEQY | TRBV7-9 | few
AMKGSRGPGELF | TRBV10-3 | NA
ASSEQGAPGYT | TRBV2 | NA
ASSPDHDLSGNTIY | TRBV7-2 | NA
ASSSPLGAGGHPSTDTQY | TRBV9 | NA
ASSTSGTGGYEQF | TRBV6-1 | few
ASARQVGRNYGYT | TRBV12-3/TRBV12-4 | NA
ASSAIGTGSSYEQY | TRBV19 | NA
ASSGGTGTYEQY | TRBV18 | NA
ASSPGGGYGEAF | TRBV6-1 | few
ASSQRTEAWNTEAF | TRBV4-3 | NA